The clone carrying this T cell receptor (beta chain) was counted many times. This CDR3 spans 15 amino acids. Germline values: CDR1 SEHNR, CDR2 FQNEAQ (reference sequence). V was clipped by 1 base and J by 2 bases, with 9 bases between them. The data are from a study of molecular identifiers for immune sequencing clone quantification. TCRdb reanalysed the PCR reads using MiXCR and keeps one entry per CDR3 protein. This table has over 600,000 distinct CDR3 sequences, less than 20% appearing once. The rearrangement uses TRBV7-9 and TRBJ1-5; TRBD1 is a possible D gene (5 bases). The clonotype comes from a human donor in good health. Some libraries in this study had Jurkat cell RNA spiked in. Sequencing input: naive CD8+ T cells from blood, with Jurkat cell RNA spiked in. The sample's subset: FACS-sorted CD8+CD4-CCR7+CD45RA+ naive T cells. The CDR3 loop reads CASSLGGTGNQPQHF. The CDR3 DNA reads as TGTGCCAGCAGCTTAGGGGGCACTGGCAATCAGCCCCAGCATTTT.